Following are 20 T cell receptor beta chains from one sample sequenced in a study of T-cell memory formation after mild COVID-19. TCRdb itself ran the 5' RACE reads through MiXCR, one entry per CDR3 protein. The table shows about 350,000 distinct CDR3 sequences, with 25% to 30% occurring only once. Sequences were obtained from PBMCs or a T cell subset sorted from them (not recorded which). These receptors were obtained from an adult woman who had mild COVID-19 (a few samples of this study predate the infection). Cell type and time point are not known.

This clonotype was detected a few times. V gene TRBV27 combines with J gene TRBJ2-2; D gene ambiguous. This CDR3 has 16 amino acids. CDR1 and CDR2 (germline): MNHEY, SMNVEV (reference sequence). V was cut by 4 bases and J by 3 bases, with 15 bases left in between. The CDR3 coding sequence is TGTGCCAGCAGTTCCCGTCCTCCAGTCCACACCGGGGAGCTGTTTTTT. As protein: CASSSRPPVHTGELFF.

The chain joins TRBV10-3 to TRBJ1-1; a possible D gene is TRBD1 (5 bases). V lost 0 bases and J lost 1, with 6 bases in between. There are 14 residues in the CDR3. The germline CDR1 and CDR2 sequences are ENHRY and SYGVKD. The CDR3 loop is CAISESGGNTEAFF. CDR3 nucleotide sequence: TGTGCCATCAGTGAGTCGGGGGGGAACACTGAAGCTTTCTTT.

This chain connects TRBV5-1 to TRBJ2-5; 10 bases are a match to TRBD2. The CDR3 is 17 residues long. Trimming cost V 4 bases and J 3 bases; bases outside gene matches: 12. CDR1 and CDR2 from the germline V gene are SGHRS and YFSETQ. DNA for the CDR3: TGCGCCAGCAGCCCCCTCATTAGCGGGGGGTCGGAAGAGACCCAGTACTTC. The encoded protein is CASSPLISGGSEETQYF.

The chain carries TRBV12-3 or TRBV12-4 and TRBJ1-1, with a tentative D call TRBD1 (5 bases). CDR3 size: 17 residues. V shed 7 bases and J shed 0 bases, with 21 bases lying between them. The CDR3 sequence: CASIRKGRGGMNTEAFF. CDR3 nucleotide sequence: TGTGCCAGCATTCGAAAGGGGAGGGGCGGGATGAACACTGAAGCTTTCTTT.

This clonotype occurred a few times. The chain joins TRBV6-1 to TRBJ2-3; tentatively, D is TRBD2 (6 bases). Trimming removed 4 bases at V and 0 bases at J, with 14 bases between. Germline CDR1 MNHNS, CDR2 SASEGT. There are 16 residues in the CDR3. This CDR3 reads CASSGPAGLSTDTQYF. CDR3 nucleotide sequence: TGTGCCAGCAGTGGTCCAGCGGGCCTAAGCACAGATACGCAGTATTTT.

The chain links TRBV12-3 or TRBV12-4 to TRBJ2-5, with 10 bases fitting TRBD2. With V trimmed by 5 bases and J by 5 bases, 8 bases remained unmatched. The CDR3 is 15 amino acids. The chain's CDR3 is CASSDGTSESETQYF. CDR3 bases: TGTGCCAGCAGTGACGGGACTAGCGAATCGGAGACCCAGTACTTC.

In its sample, this clonotype was seen a few times. The V gene is TRBV20-1, the J gene TRBJ1-4, with a tentative D call TRBD1 (5 bases). The CDR3 spans 13 residues. With 6 bases removed from V and 0 bases from J, the gap between germline ends came to 8 bases. Germline V gene data show CDR1 as DFQATT and CDR2 as SNEGSKA (reference sequence). CDR3 loop: CSATGATNEKLFF. CDR3 bases: TGCAGTGCCACAGGCGCAACTAATGAAAAACTGTTTTTT.

A few counts support this clonotype. This rearrangement joins TRBV6-2 or TRBV6-3 to TRBJ2-7; 8 positions agree with TRBD2. The CDR3 length is 19 residues. Germline V gene data show CDR1 as MNHEY and CDR2 as SVGEGT. With 0 bases clipped from V and 0 bases from J, the junction kept 13 bases outside the gene matches. The CDR3 reads CASSYSRDSGKSFSYEQYF. Written as DNA, the CDR3 is TGTGCCAGCAGTTACTCGAGAGATAGCGGGAAGTCGTTCTCCTACGAGCAGTACTTC.

The chain employs TRBV24-1 and TRBJ2-2; 8 positions agree with TRBD2. Germline V gene sequence: CDR1 KGHDR, CDR2 SFDVKD. This CDR3 has 17 amino acids. Germline trimming cut 0 bases from V and 4 bases from J; bases unmatched to any gene: 6. The CDR3 nucleotides read TGTGCCACCAGTGATTTGGGAGGACTAGCAGGCACCGGGGAGCTGTTTTTT. It encodes CATSDLGGLAGTGELFF.

This clonotype has only a few counts. The genes are TRBV10-2 and TRBJ2-1, with 8 bases that match TRBD2. The CDR3 loop spans 13 amino acids. CDR1 is WSHSY and CDR2 is SAAADI in the germline V gene. V dropped 6 bases and J dropped 3; count of bases not matched to a gene: 1. The CDR3, as DNA: TGCGCCAGCAGGGGACTAGACTACAATGAGCAGTTCTTC. Protein sequence: CASRGLDYNEQFF.

The chain employs TRBV5-6 and TRBJ2-7, with no clear D. The CDR3 consists of 14 residues. V was trimmed by 3 bases and J by 6 bases, leaving 16 bases between them. Looked up from germline, CDR1 is SGHDT and CDR2 is YYEEEE. CDR3 sequence reads: CASSYANRAREQYF. CDR3 sequence (DNA): TGTGCCAGCAGCTACGCGAATCGAGCGCGCGAGCAGTACTTC. Using reference TRBV5-6 and TRBJ2-7 for the parts outside the CDR3, the full variable domain is DAGVTQSPTHLIKTRGQQVTLRCSPKSGHDTVSWYQQALGQGPQFIFQYYEEEERQRGNFPDRFSGHQFPNYSSELNVNALLLGDSALYLCASSYANRAREQYFGPGTRLTVT.

The genes are TRBV4-2 and TRBJ1-5; D remains ambiguous. CDR3 length: 14 residues. CDR1 LGHNA and CDR2 YNFKEQ come from the germline V gene. V was clipped by 0 bases and J by 6 bases, with 9 bases between them. CDR3 amino acids: CASSQDSQGQPQHF. The CDR3 DNA reads as TGTGCCAGCAGCCAAGATTCGCAAGGTCAGCCCCAGCATTTT.

This clonotype has more than one count but fewer than ten. The gene calls are TRBV7-8 and TRBJ1-1, with 7 bases identical to TRBD1. V was clipped by 2 bases and J by 4 bases; unmatched bases: 1. The CDR3 spans 13 residues. CDR1 and CDR2 (germline): SGHVS, FQNEAQ. The CDR3: CASSLPGGTEAFF. The CDR3 bases are TGTGCCAGCAGCTTACCAGGGGGCACTGAAGCTTTCTTT.

The chain uses TRBV5-1 and TRBJ1-5; 10 bases are shared with TRBD1. The germline V gene encodes CDR1 SGHRS and CDR2 YFSETQ. CDR3 size: 17 residues. Germline trimming cut 4 bases from V and 5 bases from J; bases unmatched to any gene: 12. CDR3 coding DNA: TGCGCCAGCAGCGCCACACCGCTCGGGACAGGGGATCAGCCCCAGCATTTT. Encoded protein: CASSATPLGTGDQPQHF.

V is TRBV5-4 and J is TRBJ2-3; TRBD1 agrees at 8 bases. The ends lost 0 bases at V and 2 bases at J; junction bases unmatched: 5. CDR1 is SGHNT and CDR2 is YYREEE in the germline V gene (reference sequence). This CDR3 is 16 amino acids long. The CDR3 loop is CASSLEPGQATDTQYF. In DNA form, the CDR3 reads TGTGCCAGCAGCTTGGAGCCGGGACAGGCCACAGATACGCAGTATTTT. The full variable domain, its missing parts supplied by reference TRBV5-4 and TRBJ2-3, is ETGVTQSPTHLIKTRGQQVTLRCSSQSGHNTVSWYQQALGQGPQFIFQYYREEENGRGNFPPRFSGLQFPNYSSELNVNALELDDSALYLCASSLEPGQATDTQYFGPGTRLTVL.

A remark on this clonotype: A much larger clone lies one base from this, so it may be a read error. The chain has TRBV12-3 or TRBV12-4 and TRBJ1-5; D unresolved. This CDR3 has 16 amino acids. DNA of the CDR3: TGTGCCAGCAGTTTAGGAGGCAGTAATAGCGATCAGCCCCAGCATTTT. This sequence encodes CASSLGGSNSDQPQHF.

This clonotype occurred a few times. The J gene is TRBJ2-3, the V gene TRBV2, with TRBD2 matching 10 bases. Germline loops: CDR1 SNHLY, CDR2 FYNNEI. Losses at the gene ends were 5 bases for V and 6 bases for J; bases not matched to a gene: 14. This CDR3 contains 17 residues. The CDR3 nucleotides are TGTGCCAGCAGTAGGCCTGAGAGGAGCGGGAGGGCCGATACGCAGTATTTT. Translated, it gives CASSRPERSGRADTQYF.

This clonotype is termed medium-sized (0.01 to 0.1%). The CDR3 DNA is TGTGCCAGCAGCGCGGACAGGGTGCGGGAGCAGTACTTC. This sequence encodes CASSADRVREQYF. The chain has TRBV5-6 and TRBJ2-7, with 8 bases aligning to TRBD1. Germline loops: CDR1 SGHDT, CDR2 YYEEEE. J lost 7 bases, V lost 4 bases, and 7 bases had no gene match. This CDR3 region has 13 residues.

This clonotype came up a few times. This sequence joins TRBV9 and TRBJ2-2, with 14 positions matching TRBD2. Trimming cost V 0 bases and J 7 bases; bases outside gene matches: 14. The CDR3 is 20 residues long. The germline gives CDR1 SGDLS, CDR2 YYNGEE. CDR3 nucleotides: TGTGCCAGCAGCGTAGCGGGACTAGCGGGAGTGAAGACACCAGGCGGGGAGCTGTTTTTT. Its protein is CASSVAGLAGVKTPGGELFF.

The chain joins TRBV9 to TRBJ2-5; D call uncertain. V shed 1 base and J shed 3 bases, with 16 bases lying between them. Per the germline V gene, CDR1 is SGDLS and CDR2 is YYNGEE. The CDR3 covers 16 residues. CDR3 loop: CASSVRAEHLEETQYF. CDR3 coding DNA: TGTGCCAGCAGCGTACGGGCGGAGCACCTAGAAGAGACCCAGTACTTC. The full variable domain, with the rest looked up from reference TRBV9 and TRBJ2-5, is DSGVTQTPKHLITATGQRVTLRCSPRSGDLSVYWYQQSLDQGLQFLIQYYNGEERAKGNILERFSAQQFPDLHSELNLSSLELGDSALYFCASSVRAEHLEETQYFGPGTRLLVL.